What follows are 2 T cell receptor beta chains derived from one specimen sequenced in a study of T cells in Graves' hyperthyroidism and ophthalmopathy. The CDR3 regions of TCR beta were amplified from RNA transcripts. The HTBI set primed first-round TCR CDR3 RT-PCR. TCRdb itself ran the multiplex PCR reads through MiXCR, one entry per CDR3 protein. Among about 500,000 distinct CDR3 sequences listed, about 15% were seen once. The sequenced sample was blood. All receptors come from a woman between 18 and 30 years old with Graves' hyperthyroidism.

This clonotype was counted at least ten times. This chain links TRBV4-1 with TRBJ1-4, with 7 positions matching TRBD1. CDR1 MGHRA and CDR2 YSYEKL come from the germline V gene. The CDR3 is made up of 17 amino acids. Unmatched junction bases numbered 12, after V lost 0 bases and J lost 8 bases. CDR3 DNA: TGCGCCAGCAGCCAAGAGGGCGGAGGGCAGGGGGGAGAAAAACTGTTTTTT. It codes for CASSQEGGGQGGEKLFF.

The chain is built from TRBV15 and TRBJ2-2; the D gene is possibly TRBD2 (5 bases). Trimming left V 0 bases short and J 0 bases short, with 8 bases between. The CDR3 has 16 residues. CDR1 and CDR2 (germline): LNHNV, YYDKDF (reference sequence). CDR3 DNA: TGTGCCACCAGCAGAGAAGAGGGTTCGAACACCGGGGAGCTGTTTTTT. This codes for CATSREEGSNTGELFF.